Listed here are 7 T cell receptor beta chains from one sample, sequenced in a study of OX40 agonist ivuxolimab in advanced cancers. Clones were sequenced by immunoSEQ multiplex PCR, and TCRdb holds only the in-frame ones, with some missing. The sample includes roughly 33,000 clones, over 60% of them seen just once. The input for sequencing was CD4+ or CD8+ T cells sorted from blood, taken in a trial of the OX40 agonist ivuxolimab. These receptors came from an adult with an advanced solid tumor such as melanoma, head and neck, liver or kidney cancer.

The CDR3 coding sequence is TGTGCCTGGAGTGGGGTGATTAACTATGGCTACACCTTC. It encodes CAWSGVINYGYTF. V usage is TRBV30 and J usage is TRBJ1-2; D gene unclear. The CDR3 totals 13 residues. The germline V gene has CDR1 GTSNPN and CDR2 SVGIG (reference sequence). V was shortened by 1 base and J by 1 base, with 7 bases between the two germline ends.

The V call is TRBV7-2, the J call TRBJ2-7, with D maybe TRBD2 (5 bases). V lost 2 bases, J lost 2 bases, and 13 bases lay in between. Per germline, CDR1 SGHTA and CDR2 FQGNSA. The CDR3 contains 15 residues. The CDR3 reads CASSLSTSPTYEQYF. In DNA form, the CDR3 reads TGTGCCAGCAGCTTATCTACTAGTCCCACCTACGAGCAGTACTTC. Combining the CDR3 with reference TRBV7-2 and TRBJ2-7 gives the whole variable domain GAGVSQSPSNKVTEKGKDVELRCDPISGHTALYWYRQSLGQGLEFLIYFQGNSAPDKSGLPSDRFSAERTGGSVSTLTIQRTQQEDSAVYLCASSLSTSPTYEQYFGPGTRLTVT.

V is TRBV10-1 and J is TRBJ2-3; 10 bases line up with TRBD2. CDR3 length: 16 amino acids. Germline CDR1 reads WNHNN; CDR2 reads SYGVQD (reference sequence). V lost 1 base to trimming and J lost 6 bases; unmatched junction nucleotides: 7. This CDR3 reads CASSEFSGGPSDTQYF. The CDR3 nucleotides are TGCGCCAGCAGTGAGTTTAGCGGGGGGCCCTCGGATACGCAGTATTTT.

This clone came up once. The chain employs TRBV5-1 and TRBJ2-5, with 7 bases identical to TRBD2. CDR3 size: 16 residues. V was clipped by 0 bases and J by 2 bases; unmatched bases: 7. Germline CDR1 and CDR2: SGHRS and YFSETQ. CDR3 coding DNA: TGCGCCAGCAGCTTGGGGCCAGCGGGGAATCAAGAGACCCAGTACTTC. It yields the protein CASSLGPAGNQETQYF.

V is TRBV29-1 and J is TRBJ1-1; 12 bases align to TRBD1. Germline loops: CDR1 SQVTM, CDR2 ANQGSEA. The CDR3 consists of 15 residues. With V trimmed by 7 bases and J by 4 bases, 10 bases remained unmatched. The CDR3 DNA follows: TGCAGCGCTGGCACCGGGACAGGGGGCACCACTGAAGCTTTCTTT. Its protein is CSAGTGTGGTTEAFF. The full variable domain, in which reference TRBV29-1 and TRBJ1-1 provide the parts outside the CDR3, is SAVISQKPSRDICQRGTSLTIQCQVDSQVTMMFWYRQQPGQSLTLIATANQGSEATYESGFVIDKFPISRPNLTFSTLTVSNMSPEDSSIYLCSAGTGTGGTTEAFFGQGTRLTVV.

The rearrangement joins TRBV6-1 to TRBJ2-1; D gene ambiguous. Germline CDR1 is MNHNS and CDR2 is SASEGT. The CDR3 has 12 amino acids. V gave up 3 bases and J gave up 15 bases, with 15 bases separating them. CDR3 DNA: TGTGCCAGCAGTGATAGAGAAAGGCCTTGGTTCTTC. The encoded protein is CASSDRERPWFF.

The chain has TRBV18 and TRBJ1-1; 8 positions match TRBD1. The germline gives CDR1 KGHSH, CDR2 LQKENI. V lost 4 bases and J lost 6; bases outside the gene matches: 4. This CDR3 has 13 residues. The DNA of the CDR3 is TGTGCCAGCTCACTCCAGGGGGCTGCTGAAGCTTTCTTT. It specifies CASSLQGAAEAFF. Drawing the rest from reference TRBV18 and TRBJ1-1, the complete variable domain is NAGVMQNPRHLVRRRGQEARLRCSPMKGHSHVYWYRQLPEEGLKFMVYLQKENIIDESGMPKERFSAEFPKEGPSILRIQQVVRGDSAAYFCASSLQGAAEAFFGQGTRLTVV.